These T cell receptor beta chains were read from a single sample in a study of T cell repertoires in cytomegalovirus infection. TCRdb itself ran the reads through MiXCR, one entry per CDR3 protein. This repertoire shows fewer than 250,000 distinct CDR3 sequences, roughly 23% found once; its top ten account for 15% to 20%. Material for sequencing was CD8+ T cells from PBMCs. These receptors all come from a human donor in good health (CMV status not recorded). Some clones in this sample may be carry-over from other donors' samples. CDR3s include the opening cysteine and the closing phenylalanine or tryptophan. The order of the fields is D gene, clone size, V gene, J gene, CDR3 protein, CDR3 DNA. A D gene is named only where the DNA matches it firmly. Expanded clones get a size class; other rows say once, few or many, or leave the size out.

d_call: NA; clone_size: NA; v_call: TRBV28; j_call: TRBJ2-2; cdr3_aa: CASSFFGGVGGELFF; cdr3_nt: TGTGCCAGCAGTTTTTTTGGCGGGGTAGGCGGGGAGCTGTTTTTT
d_call: TRBD1; clone_size: NA; v_call: TRBV7-4; j_call: TRBJ2-7; cdr3_aa: CASSLAVGQSYEQYF; cdr3_nt: TGTGCCAGCAGCTTAGCGGTGGGACAGAGCTACGAGCAGTACTTC
d_call: TRBD2; clone_size: few; v_call: TRBV27; j_call: TRBJ2-1; cdr3_aa: CASSLFAGGWNEQFF; cdr3_nt: TGTGCCAGCAGTTTATTTGCGGGGGGATGGAATGAGCAGTTCTTC
d_call: NA; clone_size: many; v_call: TRBV11-2; j_call: TRBJ1-1; cdr3_aa: CASSLQAVLSEAFF; cdr3_nt: TGTGCCAGCAGCTTACAGGCCGTTTTATCCGAAGCTTTCTTT
d_call: TRBD2; clone_size: NA; v_call: TRBV29-1; j_call: TRBJ2-7; cdr3_aa: CSVGGLAYEQYF; cdr3_nt: TGCAGCGTAGGGGGACTAGCCTACGAGCAGTACTTC
d_call: NA; clone_size: few; v_call: TRBV5-4; j_call: TRBJ2-7; cdr3_aa: CASSFYTGYEQYF; cdr3_nt: TGTGCCAGCAGCTTTTATACAGGGTACGAGCAGTACTTC
d_call: NA; clone_size: few; v_call: TRBV5-3; j_call: TRBJ1-5; cdr3_aa: CARSPRAPNSNQPQHF; cdr3_nt: TGTGCCAGAAGCCCTCGGGCCCCGAATAGCAATCAGCCCCAGCATTTT
d_call: TRBD2; clone_size: few; v_call: TRBV6-4; j_call: TRBJ2-1; cdr3_aa: CASTPPLPGLAGGLTYNEQFF; cdr3_nt: TGTGCCAGCACCCCACCCCTACCGGGACTAGCGGGGGGCTTAACCTACAATGAGCAGTTCTTC
d_call: TRBD2; clone_size: many; v_call: TRBV11-2; j_call: TRBJ2-7; cdr3_aa: CASSPGTMWEQYF; cdr3_nt: TGTGCCAGCAGCCCTGGGACTATGTGGGAGCAGTACTTC
d_call: NA; clone_size: few; v_call: TRBV7-2; j_call: TRBJ1-1; cdr3_aa: CASSPGAFTEAFF; cdr3_nt: TGTGCCAGCAGCCCCGGGGCGTTCACTGAAGCTTTCTTT
d_call: NA; clone_size: NA; v_call: TRBV19; j_call: TRBJ2-7; cdr3_aa: CASTPNGQPYEQYF; cdr3_nt: TGTGCCAGTACCCCAAATGGGCAGCCATACGAGCAGTACTTC
d_call: NA; clone_size: many; v_call: TRBV7-9; j_call: TRBJ1-2; cdr3_aa: CASSQSGFANYGYTF; cdr3_nt: TGTGCCAGCAGCCAGAGCGGGTTCGCTAACTATGGCTACACCTTC
d_call: NA; clone_size: few; v_call: TRBV7-2; j_call: TRBJ2-2; cdr3_aa: CASSLGQSGTGELFF; cdr3_nt: TGTGCCAGCAGCTTAGGGCAGAGTGGCACCGGGGAGCTGTTTTTT
d_call: TRBD1; clone_size: NA; v_call: TRBV11-2; j_call: TRBJ2-2; cdr3_aa: CASSLPWNRDRGAGELFF; cdr3_nt: TGTGCCAGCAGCTTACCTTGGAACCGGGACAGGGGGGCCGGGGAGCTGTTTTTT
d_call: TRBD2; clone_size: many; v_call: TRBV20-1; j_call: TRBJ2-5; cdr3_aa: CSAGLAGFQETQYF; cdr3_nt: TGCAGTGCAGGACTAGCGGGGTTCCAAGAGACCCAGTACTTC
d_call: NA; clone_size: NA; v_call: TRBV13; j_call: TRBJ2-7; cdr3_aa: CASTIFWDYSYEQYF; cdr3_nt: TGTGCCAGCACCATATTTTGGGATTATTCCTACGAGCAGTACTTC
d_call: NA; clone_size: few; v_call: TRBV5-1; j_call: TRBJ2-7; cdr3_aa: CASSLDETALREQYF; cdr3_nt: TGCGCCAGCAGCTTAGACGAGACGGCCCTACGAGAGCAGTACTTC
d_call: TRBD2; clone_size: NA; v_call: TRBV28; j_call: TRBJ2-5; cdr3_aa: CASSYNIRESSGGTLGETQYF; cdr3_nt: TGTGCCAGCAGTTACAACATACGGGAATCTAGCGGGGGTACACTAGGGGAGACCCAGTACTTC
d_call: NA; clone_size: NA; v_call: TRBV7-2; j_call: TRBJ1-6; cdr3_aa: CASSLDVDSPLHF; cdr3_nt: TGTGCCAGCAGCTTAGATGTGGATTCACCCCTCCACTTT
d_call: NA; clone_size: few; v_call: TRBV19; j_call: TRBJ2-5; cdr3_aa: CASSMQDPETQYF; cdr3_nt: TGTGCCAGTAGTATGCAAGATCCGGAGACCCAGTACTTC
d_call: NA; clone_size: many; v_call: TRBV9; j_call: TRBJ1-1; cdr3_aa: CASSVESQGTEAFF; cdr3_nt: TGTGCCAGCAGCGTAGAGTCTCAGGGCACTGAAGCTTTCTTT
d_call: NA; clone_size: few; v_call: TRBV7-9; j_call: TRBJ1-1; cdr3_aa: CASSPRRQVNTEAFF; cdr3_nt: TGTGCCAGCAGCCCACGCAGACAGGTGAACACTGAAGCTTTCTTT
d_call: NA; clone_size: NA; v_call: TRBV7-8; j_call: TRBJ2-5; cdr3_aa: CASSYDVVQETQYF; cdr3_nt: TGTGCCAGCAGCTATGACGTGGTTCAAGAGACCCAGTACTTC
d_call: TRBD1; clone_size: many; v_call: TRBV12-3/TRBV12-4; j_call: TRBJ2-1; cdr3_aa: CASSLGTGAYNEQFF; cdr3_nt: TGTGCCAGCAGTTTAGGGACAGGAGCCTACAATGAGCAGTTCTTC
d_call: TRBD1; clone_size: NA; v_call: TRBV7-2; j_call: TRBJ1-1; cdr3_aa: CASRRLDGDRGRRAFF; cdr3_nt: TGTGCCAGCAGACGTTTAGATGGCGACAGGGGGCGCAGAGCTTTCTTT
d_call: TRBD1; clone_size: few; v_call: TRBV29-1; j_call: TRBJ1-2; cdr3_aa: CSVDHRGGGYTF; cdr3_nt: TGCAGCGTTGACCACAGGGGCGGTGGCTACACCTTC
d_call: NA; clone_size: NA; v_call: TRBV7-9; j_call: TRBJ2-5; cdr3_aa: CASSLGNQETQYF; cdr3_nt: TGTGCCAGCAGCTTAGGAAACCAAGAGACCCAGTACTTC
d_call: NA; clone_size: NA; v_call: TRBV19; j_call: TRBJ2-5; cdr3_aa: CASSMIPQETQYF; cdr3_nt: TGTGCCAGTAGTATGATCCCACAAGAGACCCAGTACTTC
d_call: TRBD2; clone_size: NA; v_call: TRBV27; j_call: TRBJ2-1; cdr3_aa: CASSFPSGGGDEQFF; cdr3_nt: TGTGCCAGCAGCTTCCCTAGCGGGGGAGGAGATGAGCAGTTCTTC
d_call: TRBD2; clone_size: many; v_call: TRBV6-1; j_call: TRBJ2-3; cdr3_aa: CASSPRGAGGNTDTQYF; cdr3_nt: TGTGCCAGCAGCCCTAGGGGGGCGGGGGGCAACACAGATACGCAGTATTTT
d_call: TRBD1; clone_size: NA; v_call: TRBV12-3/TRBV12-4; j_call: TRBJ1-2; cdr3_aa: CASSNRMDRALGGYTF; cdr3_nt: TGTGCCAGCAGCAACCGTATGGACAGGGCCCTCGGCGGCTACACCTTC
d_call: NA; clone_size: few; v_call: TRBV5-6; j_call: TRBJ1-1; cdr3_aa: CASSTVQPRNEPNTEAFF; cdr3_nt: TGTGCCAGCAGCACGGTTCAGCCGCGGAATGAGCCGAACACTGAAGCTTTCTTT
d_call: TRBD2; clone_size: NA; v_call: TRBV20-1; j_call: TRBJ2-1; cdr3_aa: CSVLAGNYNEQFF; cdr3_nt: TGCTCGGTACTAGCGGGGAACTACAATGAGCAGTTCTTC
d_call: NA; clone_size: NA; v_call: TRBV20-1; j_call: TRBJ2-3; cdr3_aa: CSAQKSSFTDTQYF; cdr3_nt: TGCAGTGCTCAAAAGTCGTCTTTCACAGATACGCAGTATTTT